This T cell receptor (beta chain) was retrieved from a study of blood T cell repertoires in COVID-19. As for the study in general: PBMCs, B-cell-depleted T cells, or T cells provided the cDNA or gDNA that made up the material.

In the authors' workflow: Reference gene primers were amplified, and this amplification served to estimate nucleated cell counts. Repertoires were generated with immunoSEQ multiplex PCR, while TCRdb's copy carries only in-frame clones and drops some. D and trimming come from the DNA, and the V and J calls and clone size come from that table. The profile shows 250,000 or so clones, over 80% of them singletons. The CDR3 covers 15 residues. Losses at the gene ends were 7 bases for V and 5 bases for J; bases not matched to a gene: 7. Germline CDR1 LGHDT, CDR2 YNNKEL (reference sequence). This chain joins TRBV3-1 (or the pseudogene TRBV3-2) and TRBJ2-2, with 10 positions matching TRBD1. Sequenced: PBMCs or T cells enriched from blood (not recorded which). The sequence was obtained from a woman aged 30 to 39 with acute COVID-19. The CDR3: CASNPGTGVTGELFF. Here the CDR3 DNA reads TGTGCCAGCAACCCCGGGACAGGGGTTACCGGGGAGCTGTTTTTT.